This TCR beta chain comes out of a study of CD8 T cells in ankylosing spondylitis. General observations from the study: Earlier work had already found some motif variants in reactive arthritis synovial fluid and blood.

TCRdb reanalysed the 5' RACE reads using MiXCR and keeps one entry per CDR3 protein. The sample has about 160,000 distinct CDR3 sequences, 9.5% to 10% seen once. This clonotype appeared a few times. The antigen remains unidentified. Sequences were obtained from blood, either unsorted or a sorted T cell fraction (not recorded which). This clonotype originated in a female donor with ankylosing spondylitis or in good health (not recorded which).

The CDR3 loop reads CASSHISYEQYF. In DNA, the CDR3 is TGTGCCAGCAGCCATATCTCCTACGAGCAGTACTTC. The chain combines TRBV7-9 with TRBJ2-7; D is uncertain. CDR3 length: 12 amino acids. The V gene lost 5 bases and the J gene lost 0 bases, with 5 bases spanning the gap. Germline lookup yields CDR1 SEHNR and CDR2 FQNEAQ (reference sequence).